Shown below are 32 T cell receptor beta chains from a single sample sequenced in a study of CD8 T cells in ankylosing spondylitis. MiXCR, applied by TCRdb to the 5' RACE reads, yields one record per CDR3 protein. The data hold more than 200,000 distinct CDR3 sequences, with about 24% observed a single time. The specimen was blood, either unsorted or a sorted T cell fraction (not recorded which). These receptors came from a male donor with ankylosing spondylitis or in good health (not recorded which).

This clonotype has only a few counts. The CDR3 region is CASSPGVDTQYF. The CDR3 DNA sequence: TGTGCCAGCAGTCCGGGCGTAGATACGCAGTATTTT. The chain combines TRBV12-3 or TRBV12-4 with TRBJ2-3, with D unresolved. The CDR3 is made up of 12 amino acids. V was trimmed by 5 bases and J by 5 bases, leaving 8 bases between them.

Only a few counts were recorded for this clonotype. The chain is built from TRBV15 and TRBJ2-3; D tentatively reads TRBD1 or TRBD2 (6 bases each). V was trimmed by 1 base and J by 4 bases, leaving 12 bases between them. Germline CDR1 LNHNV, CDR2 YYDKDF (reference sequence). The CDR3 sequence is 15 residues long. The CDR3 DNA sequence: TGTGCCACCAGCAGAGGGGGGGCACCCTCAGATACGCAGTATTTT. Amino acids: CATSRGGAPSDTQYF. The full variable domain, its missing parts supplied by reference TRBV15 and TRBJ2-3, is DAMVIQNPRYQVTQFGKPVTLSCSQTLNHNVMYWYQQKSSQAPKLLFHYYDKDFNNEADTPDNFQSRRPNTSFCFLDIRSPGLGDTAMYLCATSRGGAPSDTQYFGPGTRLTVL.

This clonotype was counted ten times or more. The CDR3 loop reads CASSAASSGTEAFF. DNA of the CDR3: TGCGCCAGCAGTGCTGCTTCCAGTGGAACTGAAGCTTTCTTT. V and J are TRBV5-1 and TRBJ1-1; D remains unclear. In germline, CDR1 is SGHRS, CDR2 YFSETQ. Between the trimmed V and J ends, which lost 5 bases and 5 bases, there was a span of 16 bases. CDR3 length equals 14 residues.

The rearrangement joins TRBV10-1 to TRBJ2-1; D could derive from TRBD1 or TRBD2 (5 bases each). CDR3 length: 15 residues. Germline V gives CDR1 WNHNN, CDR2 SYGVQD (reference sequence). Trimming left V 6 bases short and J 0 bases short, with 12 bases between. CDR3 coding DNA: TGCGCCAGCAGCCGGGACGCCAGCTCCTACAATGAGCAGTTCTTC. This codes for CASSRDASSYNEQFF.

The V and J genes are TRBV12-3 or TRBV12-4 and TRBJ2-3, with TRBD1 matching 8 bases. This CDR3 region has 15 residues. Trimming at V came to 5 bases and at J to 0 bases, leaving 4 bases not matched to a gene. In DNA, the CDR3 is TGTGCCAGCAGTCTATGGACAGGGAGCACAGATACGCAGTATTTT. Its protein is CASSLWTGSTDTQYF.

In this sample, this clonotype turned up many times. The chain links TRBV28 to TRBJ1-6; D gene unclear. There are 15 residues in the CDR3. V lost 3 bases and J 4 bases, leaving 10 bases between the germline ends. Germline V gene lookup returns CDR1 MDHEN and CDR2 SYDVKM. The CDR3 sequence: CASSFSATYNSPLHF. In nucleotides, the CDR3 is TGTGCCAGCAGTTTTAGTGCTACGTATAATTCACCCCTCCACTTT. The full variable domain, its missing parts supplied by reference TRBV28 and TRBJ1-6, is DVKVTQSSRYLVKRTGEKVFLECVQDMDHENMFWYRQDPGLGLRLIYFSYDVKMKEKGDIPEGYSVSREKKERFSLILESASTNQTSMYLCASSFSATYNSPLHFGNGTRLTVT.

This clonotype was counted many times. The chain joins TRBV5-1 to TRBJ1-1; 7 bases are shared with TRBD1. Germline assignment: CDR1 SGHRS and CDR2 YFSETQ. Trimming took 4 bases from V and 1 from J; bases not matched to a gene: 7. The CDR3 has 15 amino acids. The CDR3 region is CASSDQGTANTEAFF. CDR3 in DNA: TGCGCCAGCAGCGACCAAGGGACAGCGAACACTGAAGCTTTCTTT.

J is TRBJ2-1 and V is TRBV9; D remains ambiguous. V gave up 2 bases and J gave up 0 bases, with 3 bases separating them. The CDR3 is 13 amino acids. CDR1 is SGDLS and CDR2 is YYNGEE in the germline V gene. CDR3 region: CASSVASYNEQFF. The CDR3 DNA follows: TGTGCCAGCAGCGTGGCCTCCTACAATGAGCAGTTCTTC.

This clonotype has only a few counts. This chain joins TRBV2 and TRBJ2-1; D is unresolved. CDR3 length: 15 amino acids. Trimming left V 3 bases short and J 3 bases short, with 12 bases between. In germline, CDR1 is SNHLY, CDR2 FYNNEI. CDR3 nucleotide sequence: TGTGCCAGCAGTGAGGAGAGGCCTCTCTACAATGAGCAGTTCTTC. It specifies CASSEERPLYNEQFF.

This chain links TRBV6-5 with TRBJ2-6; D gene uncertain. With 0 bases removed from V and 0 bases from J, the gap between germline ends came to 6 bases. The CDR3 is 16 amino acids. CDR1 and CDR2 (germline): MNHEY, SVGAGI. The CDR3, as DNA: TGTGCCAGCAGTTACTCGATTTACTCTGGGGCCAACGTCCTGACTTTC. Translated: CASSYSIYSGANVLTF.

This chain uses TRBV20-1 with TRBJ1-1, with D possibly TRBD1 on 5 matching bases. The CDR3 is made up of 13 amino acids. Germline V gene data show CDR1 as DFQATT and CDR2 as SNEGSKA (reference sequence). Trimming cost V 5 bases and J 0 bases, with 10 bases left between them. In DNA form, the CDR3 reads TGCAGTGCTCCCAGACAGCTGAACACTGAAGCTTTCTTT. This codes for CSAPRQLNTEAFF.

The chain carries TRBV30 and TRBJ1-1; D possibly corresponds to TRBD1 (5 bases). Germline V lookup: CDR1 GTSNPN, CDR2 SVGIG (reference sequence). The CDR3 runs to 14 residues. The V end lost 2 bases, the J end lost 0 bases, and 10 bases lay between the germline ends. Here the CDR3 DNA reads TGTGCCTGGAGTTCGACGGGACTGAACACTGAAGCTTTCTTT. It encodes CAWSSTGLNTEAFF.

This clonotype showed up just once. V is TRBV30 and J is TRBJ2-6, with D uncertain. Germline assignment: CDR1 GTSNPN and CDR2 SVGIG (reference sequence). Trimming removed 3 bases from V and 4 bases from J, with 1 base in between. There are 11 residues in the CDR3. In DNA, the CDR3 is TGTGCCTGGAGGGGGGCCAACGTCCTGACTTTC. Protein product: CAWRGANVLTF.

This sequence joins TRBV2 and TRBJ2-7; D call uncertain. Germline assignment: CDR1 SNHLY and CDR2 FYNNEI. The V and J ends lost 6 bases and 6 bases respectively, with 18 bases between them. This CDR3 region has 14 residues. This CDR3 is CASSPNRAAGEQYF. The DNA of the CDR3 is TGTGCCAGCAGCCCTAATCGGGCGGCAGGCGAGCAGTACTTC.

This clonotype was seen repeatedly, ten times or more. CDR3: CSATGMGTGTYEQYF. For the CDR3, the DNA is TGCAGTGCTACGGGAATGGGGACAGGGACCTACGAGCAGTACTTC. The chain uses TRBV20-1 and TRBJ2-7, with TRBD1 identical over 9 bases. After removal of 4 bases from V and 2 bases from J, the junction contained 9 bases not matched to a gene. The CDR3 is 15 amino acids. The germline V gene has CDR1 DFQATT and CDR2 SNEGSKA (reference sequence).

The V call is TRBV10-1, the J call TRBJ1-1; D ambiguous. This CDR3 has 14 amino acids. CDR1 and CDR2 from the germline V gene are WNHNN and SYGVQD (reference sequence). V was clipped by 4 bases and J by 0 bases, with 9 bases between them. CDR3 in DNA: TGCGCCAGCAGTGTAGCCGGGGTGAACACTGAAGCTTTCTTT. Translated, it gives CASSVAGVNTEAFF.

This clonotype has at least ten counts. The rearrangement joins TRBV6-2 or TRBV6-3 to TRBJ2-3; D is unresolved. Germline V gives CDR1 MNHEY, CDR2 SVGEGT. The CDR3 runs to 13 residues. With 6 bases removed from V and 1 base from J, the gap between germline ends came to 8 bases. In DNA, the CDR3 is TGTGCCAGCAGACCGGGCGGCACAGATACGCAGTATTTT. Translated: CASRPGGTDTQYF.

Ten or more counts support this clonotype. This sequence joins TRBV28 and TRBJ1-5; TRBD1 is a possible D gene (5 bases). Germline CDR1 and CDR2: MDHEN and SYDVKM. The V and J ends lost 7 bases and 7 bases respectively, with 20 bases between them. The CDR3 length is 15 residues. CDR3 sequence (DNA): TGTGCCAGCACCTGGGGCGGACGTCTTGAGCAGCCCCAGCATTTT. Its translation: CASTWGGRLEQPQHF.

This clonotype showed up many times. The chain links TRBV5-6 to TRBJ2-5; TRBD2 is a possible D gene (6 bases). V lost 4 bases and J lost 3, with 16 bases in between. The CDR3 runs 15 residues. CDR1 is SGHDT and CDR2 is YYEEEE in the germline V gene. The CDR3 spells CASSNYGTEKETQYF. In DNA, the CDR3 is TGTGCCAGCAGCAACTACGGGACTGAAAAAGAGACCCAGTACTTC.

This clonotype was observed a single time. The chain is built from TRBV15 and TRBJ1-2; D uncertain. Trimming shortened V by 0 bases and J by 7 bases, and 3 bases separated the two germline ends. The CDR3 sequence is 11 residues long. Germline CDR1 is LNHNV and CDR2 is YYDKDF (reference sequence). As DNA, the CDR3 is TGTGCCACCAGCAGAGATAGTGGCTACACCTTC. As protein: CATSRDSGYTF.

This chain joins TRBV10-3 and TRBJ2-3, with 7 bases matching TRBD2. The V segment lost 10 bases and the J segment 5 bases; nucleotides outside the gene matches: 12. Looked up from germline, CDR1 is ENHRY and CDR2 is SYGVKD. The CDR3 contains 14 residues. The chain's CDR3 is CATRPGTTLDTQYF. CDR3 coding DNA: TGTGCCACTCGGCCGGGGACTACATTAGATACGCAGTATTTT.

This clonotype was counted many times. The V gene is TRBV29-1, the J gene TRBJ1-2, with TRBD1 matching over 7 bases. CDR3 size: 13 residues. Germline lookup yields CDR1 SQVTM and CDR2 ANQGSEA. Losses at the gene ends were 0 bases for V and 8 bases for J; bases not matched to a gene: 6. CDR3 in amino acids: CSVEEQGREGYTF. CDR3 DNA: TGCAGCGTTGAAGAACAGGGGCGAGAGGGCTACACCTTC.

The chain uses TRBV12-3 or TRBV12-4 and TRBJ1-6, with a possible D match to TRBD1 (5 bases). V shed 3 bases and J shed 8 bases, with 11 bases lying between them. The CDR3 is 14 amino acids. CDR3 nucleotides: TGTGCCAGCAGTTTTCAGGGAATGGATTCACCCCTCCACTTT. Translation: CASSFQGMDSPLHF.

A few counts support this clonotype. The CDR3 DNA is TGTGCCAGCAGTCCGGACGTCTACGAGCAGTACTTC. The encoded protein is CASSPDVYEQYF. This chain joins TRBV6-6 and TRBJ2-7, with unresolved D. The CDR3 contains 12 residues. Germline assignment: CDR1 MNHNY and CDR2 SVGAGI (reference sequence). Trimming pared 5 bases from V and 3 bases from J, leaving 8 bases between.

The chain is built from TRBV6-1 and TRBJ2-2, with D unresolved. V was trimmed by 7 bases and J by 5 bases, leaving 20 bases between them. The CDR3 contains 16 residues. From germline, CDR1 is MNHNS and CDR2 SASEGT. The CDR3 sequence: CASNPNQAIRTGELFF. The DNA for the CDR3 is TGTGCCAGCAACCCCAACCAGGCGATTAGGACCGGGGAGCTGTTTTTT.

There are many counts of this clonotype. The J gene is TRBJ2-2, the V gene TRBV7-3; D is uncertain. The germline V gene has CDR1 SGHTA and CDR2 FQGTGA. V gave up 5 bases and J gave up 0 bases, with 10 bases separating them. CDR3 length: 15 residues. CDR3 coding DNA: TGTGCCAGCAGCCAGACATTCGCGAACACCGGGGAGCTGTTTTTT. This codes for CASSQTFANTGELFF.

The J gene is TRBJ2-7, the V gene TRBV12-5; D is unresolved. The V end was cut by 6 bases, the J end by 0 bases, with 6 bases between. The CDR3 sequence is 12 residues long. Germline-derived CDR1 and CDR2 are LGHNT and FRNRAP. The CDR3 sequence is CASGHSSYEQYF. The CDR3 DNA reads as TGTGCTAGTGGCCACAGCTCCTACGAGCAGTACTTC.

The chain carries TRBV20-1 and TRBJ2-7, with 7 nucleotides matching TRBD1. The length of the CDR3 is 12 residues. The V segment lost 3 bases and the J segment 4 bases; nucleotides outside the gene matches: 3. Germline CDR1 DFQATT, CDR2 SNEGSKA (reference sequence). This CDR3 reads CSARTGRYEQYF. The CDR3 DNA sequence: TGCAGTGCTAGGACAGGGCGGTACGAGCAGTACTTC.

The chain uses TRBV20-1 and TRBJ2-3; 7 bases agree with TRBD2. The CDR3 totals 13 residues. Germline CDR1 is DFQATT and CDR2 is SNEGSKA (reference sequence). CDR3: CSSQGLSLDTQYF. CDR3 nucleotides: TGCAGCTCCCAGGGACTATCTCTGGATACGCAGTATTTT.

This clonotype has a count of ten or more. The chain links TRBV9 to TRBJ1-6; D remains ambiguous. The CDR3 spans 14 residues. Germline V gene lookup returns CDR1 SGDLS and CDR2 YYNGEE. Deletions cut 0 bases from V and 7 bases from J, with 8 bases between. CDR3 sequence (DNA): TGTGCCAGCAGCGTAGCCGGGATGAATTCACCCCTCCACTTT. Translation gives CASSVAGMNSPLHF.

A few counts support this clonotype. This sequence joins TRBV5-1 and TRBJ2-7, with no clear D. The CDR3 sequence is 14 residues long. V was shortened by 4 bases and J by 2 bases, with 13 bases between the two germline ends. Per the germline V gene, CDR1 is SGHRS and CDR2 is YFSETQ. The CDR3 region is CASSQPGITYEQYF. In nucleotides, the CDR3 is TGCGCCAGCAGCCAGCCAGGCATTACCTACGAGCAGTACTTC.

This clonotype showed up just a few times. This sequence joins TRBV20-1 and TRBJ2-2, with no clear D. Germline V CDR1 and CDR2: DFQATT, SNEGSKA (reference sequence). This CDR3 comprises 13 residues. V lost 0 bases and J lost 5, with 7 bases in between. CDR3 coding DNA: TGCAGTGCTAGAGACGTACAAACCGGGGAGCTGTTTTTT. Translating gives CSARDVQTGELFF.